This record concerns one T cell receptor beta chain sequence. What this receptor recognizes is not known. No much larger clone is present one base from it, and per-base qualities are unavailable. Counted from cysteine to phenylalanine, this CDR3 has 12 amino acids. Here the CDR3 DNA is all that survives: 36 bases in frame from base 1. In the germline V gene, CDR1 corresponds to SQVTM and CDR2 to ANQGSEA. V sheds 1 base and J sheds 9 bases, leaving 10 bases between their ends. Systemically healthy Caucasian individuals from Russia, 35 to 50 in total and aged about 6 to 100 years, were included as donors. Each donor gave about 10 milliliters of peripheral blood, drawn into EDTA-treated Vacutainer tubes. Ficoll-Paque density-gradient centrifugation was used to isolate PBMCs, with at least 6.5 million obtained per sample. Trizol reagent was used to extract total RNA from the PBMCs, yielding at least 5.5 micrograms per sample. For every donor, flow cytometry on a PBMC aliquot measured the percentage of naive CD45RAhigh/CD27high T cells.

This sample stems from a study of blood T cells in healthy people across ages (dated by TCRdb to 2015 to 2017). The study in broad terms: In model experiments, roughly one uniquely barcoded TCR beta cDNA molecule per two T cells was captured by template switching. Age-related changes in TCR beta repertoire diversity were measured in the study by deep sequencing normalized with unique cDNA molecular identifiers. The donors were divided into four age groups: young (average around 16 years), middle-aged (roughly 40), aged (roughly 60) and long-lived (about 84). The study analyzed two additional independent replicas of 1 million unique cDNA reads from the same blood draw for two donors, one aged 18 to 30 and one aged 80 or older. Study-level results and caveats: The percentage of naive T cells measured by flow cytometry correlated strongly with observed TCR beta diversity. The long-lived group showed more naive CD4+ T cells, fewer expanded clones and increased TCR diversity than the aged group, suggesting age selection. As age increased, observed TCR beta diversity per million T cells dropped in a roughly linear way, and a significant reduction was already evident by age 40. Since profiling was done on bulk unsorted PBMCs, naive and antigen-experienced compartments could not be conclusively compared. Because donor CMV infection status was unknown, age-related changes in expanded clonotypes were potentially confounded. Estimates of total diversity from one million sequenced T cells were regarded as lower bounds and underestimates.

The library was made by 5' RACE. For sequencing, an Illumina HiSeq 2500 was employed. A second PCR of roughly 6 to 11 cycles was performed with a sample-barcoded 5' primer and a J-beta primer mix. A unique molecular identifier was introduced onto each TCR beta cDNA molecule by a template-switch 5' adaptor carrying 12 random nucleotides. Each sample yielded at least 3 million CDR3-containing paired-end reads. First-strand cDNA was synthesized from all RNA with the Mint cDNA synthesis kit, primed by a TRBC-specific oligonucleotide. After uracil-DNA glycosylase treatment, a first 18-cycle PCR used universal primers M1SS and BC2_uni_R on all cDNA. On the authors' methods: Each sample was normalized by randomly selecting 1 million high-quality reads, each carrying a distinct molecular identifier. Reads sharing molecular identifiers were discarded rather than binned into consensus sequences. CDR3 identification, clonotype clustering and error correction used MiTCR with a Q25 quality threshold and the strictest error-elimination algorithm. A nonparametric unseen species model with Euler transformation was used to estimate lower-bound total TCR beta diversity. The public reads were reanalyzed by TCRdb: fastp trimming at Q25, MiXCR alignment, in-frame beta chains only. Records with the same CDR3 protein are collapsed into one entry carrying the most frequent genes and DNA. The V and J calls, along with clone size, are taken from TCRdb and not from the paper's own processing. For this sample the table gives 760,000 or so distinct CDR3 sequences, of which approximately 25% were detected only once. The ten largest clones capture more than 8.5% of the sample.

These records were also assigned to another study, of T cells of mothers and their children. The second paper states: Donors were nine systemically healthy Caucasian individuals: three mothers and their six children. cDNA synthesis used all of the extracted RNA, with 1.5 ug of RNA in each 15 ul reaction. In the second PCR, sample barcodes and 2-4 random nucleotides were introduced via the M1S primer. Over 8 million TCR beta CDR3 reads came from each mother, compared with 3.3 million or so reads from each child. In both related and unrelated pairs, thymic selection shapes the output of TCR recombination in a similar way, with inherited differences having only a minor effect. Related mother-child pairs always showed normalized repertoire overlap that was slightly higher than in unrelated mother-child pairs, though the difference was never significant. No persistent microchimeric T cell clones were detected, at a sensitivity of roughly 100 clones per million clonotypes. Deep NGS was used in the study to compare the TCR beta repertoires of mothers and children and to look for features that separate related mother-child pairs from unrelated individuals. The mean age was around 40 +/- 4 years for the mothers and approximately 11 +/- 4 years for the children. After adapter ligation with NEBNext reagents, the libraries were sequenced on Illumina HiSeq 2000 with 100+100 nt paired-end reads. To prevent cross-contamination, the mother and child libraries were prepared a month apart and were sequenced in separate runs. Between roughly 500,000 and 2,000,000 distinct TCR beta clonotypes were identified per donor. Naive TCR beta clonotypes were estimated from low-frequency clonotypes matched to each donor's FACS-determined naive share, without sorting.

Input material: blood. The rearrangement joined TRBV29-1 to TRBJ2-4, and TRBD1 may be the D gene, going by 5 matching bases. This TCR was recovered from a boy aged 5-17 years in good health. The sequence in DNA is TGCAGCGTTGAAGCAGGGTTTGGCATTCAGTACTTC. This codes for CSVEAGFGIQYF.